This T cell receptor beta chain appears in the sequencing data of a study of blood T cells in healthy people across ages (dated by TCRdb to 2015 to 2017). About the study as a whole: In model experiments, roughly one uniquely barcoded TCR beta cDNA molecule per two T cells was captured by template switching. Age-related changes in TCR beta repertoire diversity were measured in the study by deep sequencing normalized with unique cDNA molecular identifiers. The donors were divided into four age groups: young (average about 15 years), middle-aged (almost 40), aged (about 60) and long-lived (approximately 74). To avoid experimental bias, donors of different ages were randomly spread across the sequencing lanes. Two additional independent replicas of 1 million unique cDNA reads from the same blood draw were analyzed for two donors (one aged 18 to 29 and one aged 80 or older).

Taken from the germline V gene (reference sequence), the CDR1 and CDR2 loops are DFQATT and SNEGSKA. The CDR3 measures 11 amino acids from cysteine to phenylalanine. This entry keeps only the CDR3 DNA: 33 bases, framed from base 1. Deletion took 3 bases off V and 6 bases off J, with a span of 8 bases between the germline ends. Broader findings and caveats from the paper: Estimates of total diversity based on one million sequenced T cells were regarded as lower bounds and as underestimates. Observed TCR beta diversity correlated strongly with the percentage of naive T cells measured by flow cytometry. As age increased, observed TCR beta diversity per million T cells dropped in a roughly linear way, and a significant reduction was already evident by age approximately 40. Compared with the aged group, more naive CD4+ T cells, fewer expanded clones and increased TCR diversity were shown by the long-lived group, suggesting age selection. Donor CMV infection status was unknown, potentially confounding age-related changes in expanded clonotypes. Bulk unsorted PBMC profiling prevented conclusive comparison of naive and antigen-experienced compartments.

The donors were roughly 39 Caucasian individuals from Russia, aged roughly 6 to 100 years, who were systemically healthy. Ten milliliters of peripheral blood were drawn from each donor into EDTA-treated Vacutainer tubes. PBMCs were isolated by Ficoll-Paque density-gradient centrifugation, with at least 7 million obtained per sample. Trizol reagent was used to extract total RNA from the PBMCs, yielding at least 6 micrograms per sample. For every donor, flow cytometry on a PBMC aliquot measured the percentage of naive CD45RAhigh/CD27high T cells. Notes on this clonotype: The antigen it binds to is not known. No base qualities exist here, and no much larger clone lies one base off it.

Receptor libraries were prepared by 5' RACE. The listed sequencing device is Illumina HiSeq 2500. A second about 7 to 11 cycle PCR used a sample-barcoded 5' primer and a J-beta primer mix. A template-switch 5' adaptor carrying 12 random nucleotides introduced a unique molecular identifier onto each TCR beta cDNA molecule. Each sample yielded at least 3 million CDR3-containing paired-end reads. First-strand cDNA synthesis was performed from all RNA using the Mint cDNA synthesis kit, with priming by a TRBC-specific oligonucleotide. Following uracil-DNA glycosylase treatment, a first 18-cycle PCR with universal primers M1SS and BC2_uni_R was performed on all cDNA. Under the source paper's analysis protocol: Each sample was normalized by randomly selecting 1 million high-quality reads, each carrying a distinct molecular identifier. Instead of being binned into consensus sequences, reads that shared molecular identifiers were thrown out. MiTCR, with a Q25 quality threshold and the strictest error-elimination algorithm, was used for CDR3 identification, clonotype clustering and error correction. A nonparametric unseen species model with Euler transformation was used to estimate a lower bound on total TCR beta diversity. TCRdb reworked the public reads: Q25 trimming with fastp, MiXCR clone assembly, productive beta chains retained. When rows share a CDR3 protein, they turn into one entry using the most common DNA and genes. TCRdb, not the authors, supplied the V and J calls. The table for this sample lists some 1.4 million distinct CDR3 sequences; 42% of them were counted only once. Jointly, the top ten make up approximately 7.9% of the sample.

The source of this sequence is a woman aged 18-29 years in good health. The chain is encoded by TRBV20-1 joined to TRBJ1-2; a confident D gene designation cannot be given. Material for sequencing was blood. Here is the DNA: TGCAGTGCTAGGGAGGACCATGGCTACACCTTC. The encoded protein is CSAREDHGYTF.